The sequence of this T cell receptor (beta chain) was determined in a study of blood T cell repertoires in COVID-19. For the study at large: The United States, Italy and Spain supplied acute and convalescent COVID-19 samples. T cells, B-cell-depleted T cells, or PBMCs provided the cDNA or gDNA that served as material.

Source study methods: Amplification from reference gene primers served as the basis for estimated nucleated cell counts. Clones were read by immunoSEQ multiplex PCR, and TCRdb kept only the in-frame ones, dropping some. V and J calls and clone size come straight from that table; D and trimming were deduced from the DNA. The repertoire has 150,000 or so clones, around 80% of them found once; the top ten carry roughly 15%. This TCR was recovered from a human donor with acute or convalescent COVID-19. The donor label of this sample is uncertain. The material sequenced was peripheral blood.

The CDR3 DNA reads as TGTGCCAGCAGTCGTGATAGCGGGGGGGCGTCGGAGACCCAGTACTTC. Protein sequence: CASSRDSGGASETQYF. The chain combines TRBV7-2 with TRBJ2-5; TRBD2 agrees at 11 bases. V was clipped by 6 bases and J by 5 bases; unmatched bases: 11. Germline loops: CDR1 SGHTA, CDR2 FQGNSA. CDR3 length equals 16 residues. Based on the CDR3 plus reference TRBV7-2 and TRBJ2-5, the full variable domain is GAGVSQSPSNKVTEKGKDVELRCDPISGHTALYWYRQSLGQGLEFLIYFQGNSAPDKSGLPSDRFSAERTGGSVSTLTIQRTQQEDSAVYLCASSRDSGGASETQYFGPGTRLLVL.